This is a list of T cell receptor beta chains from one sample in a study of blood T cell repertoires in COVID-19. Generated by immunoSEQ multiplex PCR, the TCRdb table keeps only in-frame clones and is missing some. The sample includes around 260,000 clones, approximately 82% of them seen just once. Specimen: peripheral blood. The receptors derive from a man aged 55 to 70 who had recovered from COVID-19. The CDR3 runs from the conserved cysteine through the conserved F or W. The order of the fields is CDR3 DNA, CDR3 protein, V gene, D gene, J gene, clone size. The D gene is left open where the match is weak. Not all rows give a size; the values are once, few, many and, for expanded clones, a class.

cdr3_nt: TGCGCCAGCAGCTTGCAGGGTTACGAGCAGTACTTC; cdr3_aa: CASSLQGYEQYF; v_call: TRBV5-1; d_call: NA; j_call: TRBJ2-7; clone_size: few
cdr3_nt: TGCAGCGTTGAAAGGGTTAGCGGGAGGAGTAATGAGCAGTTCTTC; cdr3_aa: CSVERVSGRSNEQFF; v_call: TRBV29-1; d_call: TRBD2; j_call: TRBJ2-1; clone_size: NA
cdr3_nt: TGTGCCAGTTCTGACAGGGGGCGGAGAGGCTACACCTTC; cdr3_aa: CASSDRGRRGYTF; v_call: TRBV19; d_call: TRBD1; j_call: TRBJ1-2; clone_size: few
cdr3_nt: TGTGCTAGTGGTTTGCCACGATGGGCGGGAGGGTCGGAGACCCAGTACTTC; cdr3_aa: CASGLPRWAGGSETQYF; v_call: TRBV12-5; d_call: TRBD2; j_call: TRBJ2-5; clone_size: NA
cdr3_nt: TGTGCCACCAGCGCGCAGGGGAATGAGCAGTTCTTC; cdr3_aa: CATSAQGNEQFF; v_call: TRBV24-1; d_call: NA; j_call: TRBJ2-1; clone_size: NA
cdr3_nt: TGCGCCAGCAGCTTGGGGAGCACAGGGGTGGGGGTTAGCACTGAAGCTTTCTTT; cdr3_aa: CASSLGSTGVGVSTEAFF; v_call: TRBV5-1; d_call: TRBD1; j_call: TRBJ1-1; clone_size: NA
cdr3_nt: TGTGCCAGCAGCTCAAGTGGCAGGGGGCCAAGCGGGAGGGCCGGAGAGCAGTTCTTC; cdr3_aa: CASSSSGRGPSGRAGEQFF; v_call: TRBV7-8; d_call: TRBD2; j_call: TRBJ2-1; clone_size: NA
cdr3_nt: TGTGCCAGCAGCGTAGCAGGGTACTCCTACGAGCAGTACTTC; cdr3_aa: CASSVAGYSYEQYF; v_call: TRBV9; d_call: NA; j_call: TRBJ2-7; clone_size: few
cdr3_nt: TGTGCCAGCTCACCGGAGGGTCGAAACACTGAAGCTTTCTTT; cdr3_aa: CASSPEGRNTEAFF; v_call: TRBV18; d_call: NA; j_call: TRBJ1-1; clone_size: NA
cdr3_nt: TGTGCCAGCAGCGCCCGACAGGGCTCCTACAATGAGCAGTTCTTC; cdr3_aa: CASSARQGSYNEQFF; v_call: TRBV9; d_call: TRBD1; j_call: TRBJ2-1; clone_size: NA
cdr3_nt: TGCGCCAGCAGTGAGTCGGCGGGGGTAACAGATACGCAGTATTTT; cdr3_aa: CASSESAGVTDTQYF; v_call: TRBV10-2; d_call: TRBD2; j_call: TRBJ2-3; clone_size: NA
cdr3_nt: TGTGCCAGCAGCTCTTTAGACAGGGCCTATGGCTACACCTTC; cdr3_aa: CASSSLDRAYGYTF; v_call: TRBV11-2; d_call: TRBD1; j_call: TRBJ1-2; clone_size: NA
cdr3_nt: TGTGCCAGCAGTCCCGGGACTAGCGGAGAGCAGTACTTC; cdr3_aa: CASSPGTSGEQYF; v_call: TRBV27; d_call: TRBD2; j_call: TRBJ2-7; clone_size: NA
cdr3_nt: TGTGCCAGCAGCTTGTTTGGACAGAACTATGGCTACACCTTC; cdr3_aa: CASSLFGQNYGYTF; v_call: TRBV5-4; d_call: NA; j_call: TRBJ1-2; clone_size: NA
cdr3_nt: TGTGCCAGTACCTTTACTGGGGACAGGGCCGAGCAGTACTTC; cdr3_aa: CASTFTGDRAEQYF; v_call: TRBV19; d_call: TRBD1; j_call: TRBJ2-7; clone_size: NA
cdr3_nt: TGTGCCAGCAGTTACAGGGACAACAACAATGAGCAGTTCTTC; cdr3_aa: CASSYRDNNNEQFF; v_call: TRBV6-2/TRBV6-3; d_call: NA; j_call: TRBJ2-1; clone_size: NA
cdr3_nt: TGTGCCAGCAGTGAAGTGGCTAGCGGCTACGAGCAGTACTTC; cdr3_aa: CASSEVASGYEQYF; v_call: TRBV2; d_call: TRBD2; j_call: TRBJ2-7; clone_size: NA
cdr3_nt: TGTGCCAGCAGTCCCTGGGCTCCTGAAGGCACTGAAGCTTTCTTT; cdr3_aa: CASSPWAPEGTEAFF; v_call: TRBV27; d_call: NA; j_call: TRBJ1-1; clone_size: NA
cdr3_nt: TGTGCCAGCAGTGAAGGTTCCACTTCCAATCAGCCCCAGCATTTT; cdr3_aa: CASSEGSTSNQPQHF; v_call: TRBV6-1; d_call: NA; j_call: TRBJ1-5; clone_size: NA
cdr3_nt: TGCGCCAGCAGCGCCGCGGGGATGGGTAAGAACACCGGGGAGCTGTTTTTT; cdr3_aa: CASSAAGMGKNTGELFF; v_call: TRBV5-1; d_call: NA; j_call: TRBJ2-2; clone_size: NA
cdr3_nt: TGTGCCAGCAGCTTCTATGTGGGGAGGAACAATGAGCAGTTCTTC; cdr3_aa: CASSFYVGRNNEQFF; v_call: TRBV11-2; d_call: NA; j_call: TRBJ2-1; clone_size: NA